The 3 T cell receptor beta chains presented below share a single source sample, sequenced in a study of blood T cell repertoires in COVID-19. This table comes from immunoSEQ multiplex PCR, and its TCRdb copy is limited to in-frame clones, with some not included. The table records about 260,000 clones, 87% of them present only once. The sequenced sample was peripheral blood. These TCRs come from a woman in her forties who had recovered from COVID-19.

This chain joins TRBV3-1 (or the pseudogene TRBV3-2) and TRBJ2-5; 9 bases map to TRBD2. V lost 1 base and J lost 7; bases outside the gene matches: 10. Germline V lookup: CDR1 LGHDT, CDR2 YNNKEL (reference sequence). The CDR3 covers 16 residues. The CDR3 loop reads CASSQAAGGVAGTQYF. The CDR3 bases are TGTGCCAGCAGCCAAGCAGCGGGGGGCGTCGCAGGGACCCAGTACTTC.

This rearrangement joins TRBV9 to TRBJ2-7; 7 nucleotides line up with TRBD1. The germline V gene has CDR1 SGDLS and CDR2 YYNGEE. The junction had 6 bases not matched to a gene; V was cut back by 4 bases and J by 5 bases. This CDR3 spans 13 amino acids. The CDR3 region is CASSFQGVDEQYF. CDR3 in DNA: TGTGCCAGCAGCTTCCAGGGGGTAGACGAGCAGTACTTC.

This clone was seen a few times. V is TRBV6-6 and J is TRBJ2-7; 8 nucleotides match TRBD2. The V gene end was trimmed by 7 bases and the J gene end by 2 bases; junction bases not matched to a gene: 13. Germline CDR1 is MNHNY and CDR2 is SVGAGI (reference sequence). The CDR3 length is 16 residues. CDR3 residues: CASTQLERGRPYEQYF. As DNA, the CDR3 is TGTGCCAGCACTCAACTTGAGCGGGGGAGGCCCTACGAGCAGTACTTC.